Listed below are T cell receptor beta chains from one sample, sequenced in a study of control samples from healthy donors and cancer patients. Profiled with immunoSEQ multiplex PCR; TCRdb holds only in-frame clones, not every one. Of some 150,000 clones in the sample, less than 95% were seen once. Source material: PBMCs. Every receptor here comes from a man aged 60 to 75 with colorectal cancer. Each CDR3 is given with its conserved first and last residue. D genes are given only for firm matches. A row's size may be missing; if present it is once, few, many or a size class.

V,size,D,J,DNA,CDR3
TRBV4-3,.,TRBD1,TRBJ1-1,TGCGCCAGCAGCCAAGGGACAGGGCGGACTGAAGCTTTCTTT,CASSQGTGRTEAFF
TRBV7-8,.,.,TRBJ1-1,TGTGCCAGCAGCTTAGCCCCAGGCCGGAGGGGTGAAGCTTTCTTT,CASSLAPGRRGEAFF
TRBV5-1,.,TRBD2,TRBJ2-1,TGCGCCAGCAGCTTGGATACGGGGGGGCCGTATGAGCAGTTCTTC,CASSLDTGGPYEQFF
TRBV18,.,.,TRBJ2-7,TGTGCCAGCTCACTGACAGATAACTACGAGCAGTACTTC,CASSLTDNYEQYF
TRBV10-2,.,TRBD1,TRBJ1-4,TGCGCCAGCAGGGCCGGGACAGCAGTTGAAAAACTGTTTTTT,CASRAGTAVEKLFF
TRBV30,.,.,TRBJ2-1,TGTGCCTGGAGTACACAGATAAACAATGAGCAGTTCTTC,CAWSTQINNEQFF
TRBV28,.,.,TRBJ1-1,TGTGCCAGCAGTTTATCCCCTGGACAGTCTGAAGCTTTCTTT,CASSLSPGQSEAFF
TRBV5-1,.,TRBD1,TRBJ2-7,TGCGCCAGCAGCTTGGAAGGGACAGGGAGTGACGAGCAGTACTTC,CASSLEGTGSDEQYF
TRBV11-2,.,.,TRBJ2-5,TGTGCCAGCAGCTTTGGGCAGAGAAGAGAGACCCAGTACTTC,CASSFGQRRETQYF
TRBV19,.,.,TRBJ1-6,TGTGCCAGTAGTACCCGACCGACAGCTAATGGGACACCCCTCCACTTT,CASSTRPTANGTPLHF
TRBV27,.,.,TRBJ2-7,TGTGCCAGCAGTGCCCGTGTTGGCACAGCCTACGAGCAGTACTTC,CASSARVGTAYEQYF
TRBV2,.,.,TRBJ2-7,TGTGCCAGCACCGGTGATACCTACGAGCAGTACTTC,CASTGDTYEQYF
TRBV19,.,.,TRBJ1-5,TGTGCCAGTAGTATCAGACGGGGCAATCAGCCCCAGCATTTT,CASSIRRGNQPQHF
TRBV13,.,TRBD1,TRBJ2-7,TGTGCCAGCAGCTTAGACAGGGGGTACGAGCAGTACTTC,CASSLDRGYEQYF
TRBV6-5,.,.,TRBJ2-7,TGTGCCAGCAGGCCACCGGGACACCCAAGAGAGCAGTACTTC,CASRPPGHPREQYF
TRBV6-6,.,.,TRBJ2-4,TGTGCCAGCAGCCCCGAGCAGGGGAACATTCAGTACTTC,CASSPEQGNIQYF
TRBV6-1,.,TRBD1,TRBJ2-5,TGTGCCAGCAGTGAGAGGGGGCGGGTAGAGACCCAGTACTTC,CASSERGRVETQYF
TRBV18,.,TRBD1,TRBJ1-2,TGTGCCAGCTCACATGACGAACAGGGGGTATACACCTTC,CASSHDEQGVYTF
TRBV7-9,.,TRBD2,TRBJ2-1,TGTGCCAGCAGCTCAGCGGGGGGGCGGAATGAGCAGTTCTTC,CASSSAGGRNEQFF
TRBV11-3,.,.,TRBJ2-7,TGTGCCAGCAGCCGGGACAACACCTACGAGCAGTACTTC,CASSRDNTYEQYF
TRBV19,.,.,TRBJ2-3,TGTGCCAGTAGTATAGAAACAGCCCGCACAGATACGCAGTATTTT,CASSIETARTDTQYF
TRBV7-2,.,.,TRBJ2-6,TGTGCCAGCAGCACTCAGGGCTCTGGGGCCAACGTCCTGACTTTC,CASSTQGSGANVLTF
TRBV6-1,once,.,TRBJ2-5,TGTGCCAGCAGTGAAATAGGGGGAGAGACCCAGTACTTC,CASSEIGGETQYF
TRBV29-1,.,.,TRBJ1-1,TGCAGCGTTGAAGATCAAGGGTGGATGAACACTGAAGCTTTCTTT,CSVEDQGWMNTEAFF
TRBV18,.,TRBD1,TRBJ2-7,TGTGCCAGCTCGTCCCGGGACAGGGGTCGAGAGCAGTACTTC,CASSSRDRGREQYF
TRBV28,.,TRBD2,TRBJ2-1,TGTGCCAGCAGCGGCGCCGGGGGGAGTGGGTCCTACAATGAGCAGTTCTTC,CASSGAGGSGSYNEQFF
TRBV3-1/TRBV3-2,once,.,TRBJ1-4,TGTGCCAGCAGCCAAGATACTCTAGCAACTAATGAAAAACTGTTTTTT,CASSQDTLATNEKLFF
TRBV19,once,.,TRBJ1-4,TGTGCCAGTAGTATCCTCGGGGGCCCTAATGAAAAACTGTTTTTT,CASSILGGPNEKLFF
TRBV19,.,TRBD2,TRBJ2-7,TGTGCCAGTAGTCGGAGGCGGGGGGACGGAAATTTACGTTCCCACGAGCAGTACTTC,CASSRRRGDGNLRSHEQYF
TRBV24-1,.,TRBD1,TRBJ1-1,TGTGCCACCAGTGATTCCGGGACAGGGAACACTGAAGCTTTCTTT,CATSDSGTGNTEAFF
TRBV7-2,.,TRBD1,TRBJ1-1,TGTGCCAGCAGCTTGGGACAGGCGAACACTGAAGCTTTCTTT,CASSLGQANTEAFF
TRBV6-2/TRBV6-3,.,.,TRBJ1-1,TGTGCCAGCAGTTTTAGCCAAGGAACCACTGAAGCTTTCTTT,CASSFSQGTTEAFF
TRBV21-1,.,.,TRBJ1-4,TGTGCCAGCTCTAAGGCGAGCAAGGGATGGGGGTGGGATGAAAAACTGTTTTTT,CASSKASKGWGWDEKLFF
TRBV27,.,.,TRBJ1-1,TGTGCCACCGAATATGGGACTGAAGCTTTCTTT,CATEYGTEAFF
TRBV6-2/TRBV6-3,.,.,TRBJ2-5,TGTGCCAGCAGTTACTCAGTGCACGAGACCCAGTACTTC,CASSYSVHETQYF
TRBV30,.,.,TRBJ1-5,TGTGCCTGGAGCGAGGGGAGGGCGGGCAATCAGCCCCAGCATTTT,CAWSEGRAGNQPQHF
TRBV7-2,.,TRBD1,TRBJ1-2,TGTGCCAGCAGCCCGGGACAGGGGATTAACTATGGCTACACCTTC,CASSPGQGINYGYTF
TRBV5-1,.,.,TRBJ1-3,TGCGCCAGCAGCCCGGACTTGAGCTCTGGAAACACCATATATTTT,CASSPDLSSGNTIYF
TRBV29-1,.,.,TRBJ2-7,TGCAGCGTTACGGACCGGCCCTACGAGCAGTACTTC,CSVTDRPYEQYF
TRBV19,.,.,TRBJ1-2,TGTGCCAGTAGTCACTCGGGACGGAGTGGGGGCTACACCTTC,CASSHSGRSGGYTF